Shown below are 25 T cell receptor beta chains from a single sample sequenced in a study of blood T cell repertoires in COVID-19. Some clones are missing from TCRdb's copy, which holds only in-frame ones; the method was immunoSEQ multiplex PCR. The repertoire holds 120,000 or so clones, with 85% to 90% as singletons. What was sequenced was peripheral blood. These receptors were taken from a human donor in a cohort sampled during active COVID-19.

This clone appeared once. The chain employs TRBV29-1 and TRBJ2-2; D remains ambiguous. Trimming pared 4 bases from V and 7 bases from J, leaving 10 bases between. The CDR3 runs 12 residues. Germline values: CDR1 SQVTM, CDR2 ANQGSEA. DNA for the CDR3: TGCAGCGTTGGACTGGTTCACGGGGAGCTGTTTTTT. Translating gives CSVGLVHGELFF.

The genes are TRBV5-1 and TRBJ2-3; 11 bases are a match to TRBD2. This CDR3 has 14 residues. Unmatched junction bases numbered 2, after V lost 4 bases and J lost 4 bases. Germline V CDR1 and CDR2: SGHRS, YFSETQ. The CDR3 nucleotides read TGCGCCAGCAGCACTAGCGGGAGCCCAGATACGCAGTATTTT. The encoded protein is CASSTSGSPDTQYF.

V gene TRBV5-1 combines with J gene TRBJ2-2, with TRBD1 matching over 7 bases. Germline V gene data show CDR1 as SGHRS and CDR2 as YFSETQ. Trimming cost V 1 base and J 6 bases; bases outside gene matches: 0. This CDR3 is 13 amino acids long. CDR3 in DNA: TGCGCCAGCAGCTTGACAGGGGCCGGGGAGCTGTTTTTT. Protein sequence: CASSLTGAGELFF.

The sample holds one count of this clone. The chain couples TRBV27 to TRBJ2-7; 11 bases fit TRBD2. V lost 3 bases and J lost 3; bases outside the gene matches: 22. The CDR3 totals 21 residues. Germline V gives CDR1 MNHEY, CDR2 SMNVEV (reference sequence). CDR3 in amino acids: CASSFSLPQLFLAGGHYEQYF. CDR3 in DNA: TGTGCCAGCAGTTTCTCCCTCCCTCAACTGTTCCTAGCGGGAGGCCACTACGAGCAGTACTTC.

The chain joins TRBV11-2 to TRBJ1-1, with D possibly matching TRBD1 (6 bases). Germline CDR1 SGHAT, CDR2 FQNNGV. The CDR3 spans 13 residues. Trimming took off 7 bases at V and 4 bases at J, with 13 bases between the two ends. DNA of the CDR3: TGTGCCAGCATACAGGGTCGAGGCACTGAAGCTTTCTTT. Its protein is CASIQGRGTEAFF.

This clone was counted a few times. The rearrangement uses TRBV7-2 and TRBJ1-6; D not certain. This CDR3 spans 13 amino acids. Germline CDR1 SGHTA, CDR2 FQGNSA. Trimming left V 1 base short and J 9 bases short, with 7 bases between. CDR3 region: CASSLVTGSPLHF. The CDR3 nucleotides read TGTGCCAGCAGCTTAGTAACGGGTTCACCCCTCCACTTT.

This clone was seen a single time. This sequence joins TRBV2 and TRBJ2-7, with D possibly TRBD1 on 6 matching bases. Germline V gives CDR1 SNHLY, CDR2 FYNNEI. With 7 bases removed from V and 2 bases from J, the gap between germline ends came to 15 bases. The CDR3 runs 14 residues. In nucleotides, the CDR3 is TGTGCCAGCACCCGGGCAAGGACAGCCTACGAGCAGTACTTC. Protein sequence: CASTRARTAYEQYF.

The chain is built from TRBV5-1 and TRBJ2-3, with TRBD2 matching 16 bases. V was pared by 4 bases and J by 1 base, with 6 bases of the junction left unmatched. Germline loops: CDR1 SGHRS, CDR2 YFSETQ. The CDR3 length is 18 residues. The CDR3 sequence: CASSPGLAGGKGTDTQYF. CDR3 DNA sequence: TGCGCCAGCAGCCCGGGACTAGCGGGAGGGAAGGGCACAGATACGCAGTATTTT.

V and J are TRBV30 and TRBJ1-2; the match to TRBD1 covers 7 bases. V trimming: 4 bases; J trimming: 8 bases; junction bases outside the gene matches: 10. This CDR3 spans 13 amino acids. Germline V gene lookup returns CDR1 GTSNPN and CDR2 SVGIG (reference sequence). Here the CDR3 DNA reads TGTGCCTGGATGTCAGGGGGGACGGGCGGCTACACCTTC. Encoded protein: CAWMSGGTGGYTF.

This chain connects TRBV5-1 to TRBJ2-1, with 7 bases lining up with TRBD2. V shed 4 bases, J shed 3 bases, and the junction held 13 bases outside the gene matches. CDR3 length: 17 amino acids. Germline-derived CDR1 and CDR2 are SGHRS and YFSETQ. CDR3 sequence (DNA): TGCGCCAGCAGCCCAGGCTATGGGGAGGGGAGCTACAATGAGCAGTTCTTC. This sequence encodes CASSPGYGEGSYNEQFF.

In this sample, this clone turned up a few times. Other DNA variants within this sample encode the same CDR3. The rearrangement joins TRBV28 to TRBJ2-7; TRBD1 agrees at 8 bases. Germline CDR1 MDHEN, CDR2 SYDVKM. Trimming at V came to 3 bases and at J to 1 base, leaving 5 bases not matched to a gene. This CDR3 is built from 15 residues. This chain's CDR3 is CASSFPGTGSYEQYF. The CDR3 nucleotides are TGTGCCAGCAGTTTCCCTGGGACAGGATCCTACGAGCAGTACTTC.

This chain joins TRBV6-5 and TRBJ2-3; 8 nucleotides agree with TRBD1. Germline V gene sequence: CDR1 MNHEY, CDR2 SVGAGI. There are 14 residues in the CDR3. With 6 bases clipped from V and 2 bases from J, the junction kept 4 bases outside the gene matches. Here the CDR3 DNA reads TGTGCCAGCAGCTGGACAGGGTCCACAGATACGCAGTATTTT. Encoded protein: CASSWTGSTDTQYF.

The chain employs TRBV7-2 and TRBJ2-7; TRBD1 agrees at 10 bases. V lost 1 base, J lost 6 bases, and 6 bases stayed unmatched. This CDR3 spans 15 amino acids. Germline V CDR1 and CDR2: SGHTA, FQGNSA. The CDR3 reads CASSLERQGASEQYF. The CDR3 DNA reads TGTGCCAGCAGCTTAGAGAGACAGGGGGCTTCCGAGCAGTACTTC.

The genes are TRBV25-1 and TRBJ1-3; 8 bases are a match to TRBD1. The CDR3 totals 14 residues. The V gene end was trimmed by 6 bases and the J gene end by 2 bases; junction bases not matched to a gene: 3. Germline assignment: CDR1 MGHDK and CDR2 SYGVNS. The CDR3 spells CASSEQGAGNTIYF. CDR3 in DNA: TGTGCCAGCAGCGAACAGGGGGCTGGAAACACCATATATTTT.

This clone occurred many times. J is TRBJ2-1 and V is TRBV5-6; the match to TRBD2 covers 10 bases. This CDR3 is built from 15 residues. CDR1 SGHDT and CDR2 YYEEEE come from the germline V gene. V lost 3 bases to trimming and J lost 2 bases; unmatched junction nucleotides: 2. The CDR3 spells CASSSSGRTYNEQFF. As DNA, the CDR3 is TGTGCCAGCAGCTCTAGCGGGAGAACCTACAATGAGCAGTTCTTC.

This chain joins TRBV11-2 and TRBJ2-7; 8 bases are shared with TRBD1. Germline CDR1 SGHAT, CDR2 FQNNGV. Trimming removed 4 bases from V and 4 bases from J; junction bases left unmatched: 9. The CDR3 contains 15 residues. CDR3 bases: TGTGCCAGCAGCTCTGCCGGGACAGGATGGTACGAGCAGTACTTC. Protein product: CASSSAGTGWYEQYF.

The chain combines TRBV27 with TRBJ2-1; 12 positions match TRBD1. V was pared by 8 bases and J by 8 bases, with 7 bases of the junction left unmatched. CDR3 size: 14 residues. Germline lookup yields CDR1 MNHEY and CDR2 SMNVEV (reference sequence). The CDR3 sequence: CASGRDRGLDEQFF. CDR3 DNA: TGTGCCAGCGGCCGGGACAGGGGGCTTGATGAGCAGTTCTTC.

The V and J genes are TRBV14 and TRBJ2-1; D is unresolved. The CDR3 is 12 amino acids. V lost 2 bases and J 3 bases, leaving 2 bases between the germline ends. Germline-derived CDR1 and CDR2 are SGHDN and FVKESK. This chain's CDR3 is CASSQYYNEQFF. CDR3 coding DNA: TGTGCCAGCAGCCAATACTACAATGAGCAGTTCTTC. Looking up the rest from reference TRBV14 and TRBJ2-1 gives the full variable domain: EAGVTQFPSHSVIEKGQTVTLRCDPISGHDNLYWYRRVMGKEIKFLLHFVKESKQDESGMPNNRFLAERTGGTYSTLKVQPAELEDSGVYFCASSQYYNEQFFGPGTRLTVL.

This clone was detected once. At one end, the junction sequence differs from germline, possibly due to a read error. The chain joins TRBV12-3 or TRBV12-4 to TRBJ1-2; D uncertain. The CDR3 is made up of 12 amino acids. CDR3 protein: CASSPGGRNGEF. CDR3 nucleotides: TGTGCCAGCAGCCCCGGCGGGAGAAATGGGGAATTC.

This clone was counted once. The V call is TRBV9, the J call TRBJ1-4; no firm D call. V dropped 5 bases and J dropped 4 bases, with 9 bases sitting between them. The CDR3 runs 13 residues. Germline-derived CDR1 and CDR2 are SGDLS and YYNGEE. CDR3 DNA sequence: TGTGCCAGCAGTCCTACAGTTAATGAAAAACTGTTTTTT. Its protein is CASSPTVNEKLFF.

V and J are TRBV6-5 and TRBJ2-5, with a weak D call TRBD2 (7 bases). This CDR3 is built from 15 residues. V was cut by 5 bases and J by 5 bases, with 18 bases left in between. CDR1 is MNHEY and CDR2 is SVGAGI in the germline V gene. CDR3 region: CASSRVGGGGETQYF. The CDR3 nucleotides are TGTGCCAGCAGTAGGGTTGGCGGGGGCGGGGAGACCCAGTACTTC.

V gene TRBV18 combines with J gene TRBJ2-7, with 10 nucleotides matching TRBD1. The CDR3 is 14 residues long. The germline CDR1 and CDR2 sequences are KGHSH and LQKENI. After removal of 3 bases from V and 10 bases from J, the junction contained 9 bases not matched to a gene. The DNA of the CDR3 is TGTGCCAGCTCACCCGGGACAGGGGTTTCGAAACAGTACTTC. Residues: CASSPGTGVSKQYF.

For the CDR3, the DNA is TGTGCCAGCAGCGTAGGCAGGGAGGGTAACACCATATATTTT. Residues: CASSVGREGNTIYF. The V and J genes are TRBV9 and TRBJ1-3, with D possibly matching TRBD1 (5 bases). CDR3 length: 14 residues. Germline lookup yields CDR1 SGDLS and CDR2 YYNGEE. V was clipped by 0 bases and J by 7 bases, with 11 bases between them.

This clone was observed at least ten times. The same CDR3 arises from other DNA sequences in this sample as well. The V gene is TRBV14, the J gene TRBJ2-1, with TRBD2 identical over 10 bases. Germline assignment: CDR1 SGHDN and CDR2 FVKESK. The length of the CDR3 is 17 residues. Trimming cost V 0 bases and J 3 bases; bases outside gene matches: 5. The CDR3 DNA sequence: TGTGCCAGCAGCCAAGATCTTCGACTAGCGGGCTACAATGAGCAGTTCTTC. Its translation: CASSQDLRLAGYNEQFF.

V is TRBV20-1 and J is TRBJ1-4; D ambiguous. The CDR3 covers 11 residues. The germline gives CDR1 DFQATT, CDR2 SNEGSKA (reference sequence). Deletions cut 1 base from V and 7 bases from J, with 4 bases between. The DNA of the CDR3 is TGCAGTGCTAGAGTTATTGAAAAACTGTTTTTT. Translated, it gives CSARVIEKLFF.